The present T cell receptor (beta chain) was sequenced within a study of cytomegalovirus exposure and HLA in healthy donors. PCR used 60 Vbeta primers and 13 Jbeta primers. Only in-frame clones appear in the TCRdb table, and some are missing; sequencing was by immunoSEQ multiplex PCR. The sample yields roughly 180,000 clones, about 9% seen once. The V gene's germline CDR1 is SGHDN and CDR2 FVKESK. Trimming stripped 2 bases from V and 3 bases from J, with 11 bases between. The CDR3 is 14 amino acids. Sequenced sample: PBMCs. This chain links TRBV14 with TRBJ2-7, with D possibly being TRBD2 (6 bases). The sequence was obtained from a woman in her twenties or thirties in good health and CMV-seropositive. CDR3: CASSQFGGLYEQYF. CDR3 bases: TGTGCCAGCAGCCAATTTGGAGGGCTCTACGAGCAGTACTTC.